A selection of T cell receptor beta chains follows, all from one sample in a study of blood T cell repertoires in COVID-19. Using immunoSEQ multiplex PCR, the repertoire was profiled, and TCRdb retains in-frame clones only, with some absent. The sample shows around 88,000 clones, roughly 90% of them seen only once. Sequencing input: peripheral blood. These receptors were taken from a woman at least 80 years old with acute or convalescent COVID-19. Each CDR3 is given with its conserved first and last residue. Fields, in order: J gene, clone size, V gene, CDR3 length, D gene, CDR3 protein, CDR3 DNA. The D gene is left open where the match is weak. Part of the rows lack a size; the others show once, few, many or a class for expanded clones.

J: TRBJ2-1
size: .
V: TRBV5-1
length: 17
D: TRBD2
CDR3: CASSWPLGGSSYNEQFF
DNA: TGCGCCAGCAGCTGGCCCTTGGGCGGGAGCTCCTACAATGAGCAGTTCTTC

J: TRBJ1-4
size: .
V: TRBV10-3
length: 15
D: .
CDR3: CATGREPATNEKLFF
DNA: TGTGCCACCGGTCGGGAGCCTGCAACTAATGAAAAACTGTTTTTT

J: TRBJ2-1
size: .
V: TRBV5-4
length: 13
D: TRBD2
CDR3: CASSHWDYNEQFF
DNA: TGTGCCAGCAGCCACTGGGACTATAATGAGCAGTTCTTC

J: TRBJ1-2
size: .
V: TRBV20-1
length: 11
D: .
CDR3: CSSLGNDGYTF
DNA: TGCAGTTCTTTGGGCAATGATGGCTACACCTTC

J: TRBJ2-7
size: .
V: TRBV27
length: 16
D: TRBD2
CDR3: CASSFPGTSGFDEQYF
DNA: TGTGCCAGCAGTTTCCCTGGGACTAGCGGGTTCGACGAGCAGTACTTC

J: TRBJ2-1
size: once
V: TRBV19
length: 16
D: TRBD2
CDR3: CASSTRASGRVDEQFF
DNA: TGTGCCAGTAGCACCCGGGCTAGCGGGAGAGTCGATGAGCAGTTCTTC

J: TRBJ2-5
size: .
V: TRBV19
length: 16
D: TRBD1
CDR3: CASSIDGTVPQETQYF
DNA: TGTGCCAGTAGTATAGATGGGACAGTGCCCCAAGAGACCCAGTACTTC

J: TRBJ2-5
size: .
V: TRBV19
length: 16
D: TRBD2
CDR3: CASSPGLAEGWETQYF
DNA: TGTGCCAGTAGTCCGGGACTAGCGGAGGGGTGGGAGACCCAGTACTTC

J: TRBJ1-5
size: few
V: TRBV19
length: 15
D: TRBD1
CDR3: CASSSGQVSNQPQHF
DNA: TGTGCCAGTAGTTCAGGACAGGTTAGCAATCAGCCCCAGCATTTT

J: TRBJ2-5
size: .
V: TRBV6-1
length: 17
D: .
CDR3: CASSEGPLDPASRTQYF
DNA: TGTGCCAGCAGTGAAGGCCCCCTCGATCCCGCGTCGAGGACCCAGTACTTC

J: TRBJ2-7
size: .
V: TRBV7-2
length: 15
D: .
CDR3: CASSLSRGPIYEQYF
DNA: TGTGCCAGCAGCTTATCTCGGGGTCCAATCTACGAGCAGTACTTC

J: TRBJ1-2
size: .
V: TRBV6-5
length: 14
D: TRBD1
CDR3: CASSYRQGEFGYTF
DNA: TGTGCCAGCAGTTACCGACAGGGGGAGTTTGGCTACACCTTC

J: TRBJ2-7
size: once
V: TRBV3-1/TRBV3-2
length: 12
D: .
CDR3: CASSRPGYEQYF
DNA: TGTGCCAGCAGCCGCCCGGGGTACGAGCAGTACTTC